This T cell receptor beta chain is from a study of cytomegalovirus exposure and HLA in healthy donors. Across the whole study: The 120 validation repertoires and the 666 first-cohort repertoires shared a platform, a later analysis reported.

About this clone: No antigen is known for it.

General study results and limits: Subsequent analysis revealed that first-cohort TCR clusters tended to co-occur in the roughly 120 validation repertoires. Reports described diagnosis of cytomegalovirus status by the classifier as highly specific and sensitive.

The method was immunoSEQ multiplex PCR; TCRdb's version includes in-frame clones alone and lacks a portion of them. The sample lists 150,000 to 200,000 clones; about 84% were seen once. This CDR3 is 16 amino acids long. Germline loops: CDR1 SGHTS, CDR2 YDEGEE. The V and J ends lost 2 bases and 2 bases, in that order; junction bases with no gene match: 8. The TCR originated in a woman aged 18 to 35 in good health and CMV-seronegative. Sequencing was done on a sample of PBMCs. The chain uses TRBV5-8 and TRBJ2-5; 8 bases align to TRBD2. CDR3 DNA sequence: TGTGCCAGCAGCTTCAATATAGCGGGACCACAAGAGACCCAGTACTTC. This sequence encodes CASSFNIAGPQETQYF.